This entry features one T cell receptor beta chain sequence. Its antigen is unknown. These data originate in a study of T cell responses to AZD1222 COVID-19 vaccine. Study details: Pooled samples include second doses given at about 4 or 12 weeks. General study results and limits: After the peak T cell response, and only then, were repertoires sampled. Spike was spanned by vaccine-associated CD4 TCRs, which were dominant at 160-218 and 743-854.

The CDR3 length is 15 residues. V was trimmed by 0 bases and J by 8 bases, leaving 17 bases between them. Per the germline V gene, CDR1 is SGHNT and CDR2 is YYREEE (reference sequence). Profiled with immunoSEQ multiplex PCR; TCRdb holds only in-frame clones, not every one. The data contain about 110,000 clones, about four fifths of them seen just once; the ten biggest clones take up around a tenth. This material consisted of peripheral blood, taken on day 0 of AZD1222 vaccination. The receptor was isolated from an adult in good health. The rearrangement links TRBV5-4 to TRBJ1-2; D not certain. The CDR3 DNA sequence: TGTGCCAGCAGCTTGGCCGCCGAGTGGGGTGCGGGCTACACCTTC. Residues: CASSLAAEWGAGYTF.